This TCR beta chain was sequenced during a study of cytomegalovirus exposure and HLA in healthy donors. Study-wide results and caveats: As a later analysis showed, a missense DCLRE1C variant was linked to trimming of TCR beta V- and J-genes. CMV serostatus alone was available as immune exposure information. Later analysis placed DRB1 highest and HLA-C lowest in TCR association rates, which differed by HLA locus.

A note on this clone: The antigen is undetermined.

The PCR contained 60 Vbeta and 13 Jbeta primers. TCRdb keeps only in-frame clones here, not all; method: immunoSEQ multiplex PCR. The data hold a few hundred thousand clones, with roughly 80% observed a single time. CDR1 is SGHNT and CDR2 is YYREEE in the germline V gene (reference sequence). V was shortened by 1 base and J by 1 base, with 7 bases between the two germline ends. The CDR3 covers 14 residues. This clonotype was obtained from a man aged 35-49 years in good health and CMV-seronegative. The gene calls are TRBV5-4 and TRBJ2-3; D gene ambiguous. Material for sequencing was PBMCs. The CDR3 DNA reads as TGTGCCAGCAGCTTGTGGCAGGGCACAGATACGCAGTATTTT. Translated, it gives CASSLWQGTDTQYF.